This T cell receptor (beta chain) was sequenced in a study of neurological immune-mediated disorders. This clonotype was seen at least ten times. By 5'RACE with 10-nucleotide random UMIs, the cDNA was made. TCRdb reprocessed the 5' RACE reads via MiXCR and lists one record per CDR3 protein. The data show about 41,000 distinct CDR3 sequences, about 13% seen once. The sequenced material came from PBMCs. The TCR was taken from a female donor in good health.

The CDR3 sequence: CASRQGRDNEQFF. The CDR3 coding sequence is TGTGCCAGCCGACAGGGTCGGGACAATGAGCAGTTCTTC. The chain carries TRBV6-5 and TRBJ2-1, with 7 nucleotides matching TRBD1. With V trimmed by 8 bases and J by 5 bases, 6 bases remained unmatched. The CDR3 contains 13 residues. Germline assignment: CDR1 MNHEY and CDR2 SVGAGI.